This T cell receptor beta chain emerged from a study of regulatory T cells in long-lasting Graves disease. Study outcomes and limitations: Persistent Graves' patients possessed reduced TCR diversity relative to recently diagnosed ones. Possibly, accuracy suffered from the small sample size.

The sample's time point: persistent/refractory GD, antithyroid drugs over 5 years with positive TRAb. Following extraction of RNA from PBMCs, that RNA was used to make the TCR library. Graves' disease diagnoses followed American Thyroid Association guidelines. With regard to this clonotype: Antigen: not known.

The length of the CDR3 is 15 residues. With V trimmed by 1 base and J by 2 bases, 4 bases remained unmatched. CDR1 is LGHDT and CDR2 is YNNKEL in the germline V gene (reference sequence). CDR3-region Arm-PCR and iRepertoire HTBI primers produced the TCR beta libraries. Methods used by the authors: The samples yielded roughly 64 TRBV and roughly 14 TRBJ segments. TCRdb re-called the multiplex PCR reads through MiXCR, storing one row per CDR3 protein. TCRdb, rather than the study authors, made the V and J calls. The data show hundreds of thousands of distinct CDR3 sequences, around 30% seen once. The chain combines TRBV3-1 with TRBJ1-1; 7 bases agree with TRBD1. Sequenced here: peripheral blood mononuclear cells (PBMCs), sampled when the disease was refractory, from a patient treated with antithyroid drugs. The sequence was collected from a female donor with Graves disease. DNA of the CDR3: TGTGCCAGCAGCCAAGCAGGGGGAGTAAACACTGAAGCTTTCTTT. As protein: CASSQAGGVNTEAFF.